These 29 T cell receptor beta chains were all obtained from the same sample, sequenced in a study of tumor-infiltrating lymphocytes in primary liver carcinoma. It was from roughly 20-30 mg of unsorted bulk tissue that RNA and DNA were co-extracted. Total RNA (approximately 450 ng) served as template for TCR beta cDNA synthesis primed by a constant-region primer. Each TCR beta library was derived from three nested multiplex PCR rounds that employed slightly modified ARM-PCR. Amplification in the first two PCR rounds was performed using TRBV1-TRBV30 forward primers and a C-beta reverse primer for 10 cycles each. TCRdb redid the calling of the multiplex PCR reads with MiXCR, one entry per CDR3 protein. This table holds about 30,000 distinct CDR3 sequences, roughly 78% found once. The sequencing sample was made of liver tumor tissue from sampling region 3. Documented subset: tumor region T3, left-lateral pole. The receptor source for this set is a woman aged 25 to 45 with primary liver carcinoma and hepatitis B virus infection.

This clonotype was seen repeatedly, ten times or more. One base away lies a much larger clone, so this may be a sequencing read error. The V and J genes are TRBV30 and TRBJ2-7; no clear D. Germline V gives CDR1 GTSNPN, CDR2 SVGIG (reference sequence). The CDR3 sequence is 11 residues long. CDR3 in amino acids: CAPPVRHERYF. CDR3 bases: TGTGCTCCACCCGTGAGGCATGAGCGGTACTTC.

This clonotype was observed at least ten times. The chain employs TRBV28 and TRBJ1-1; tentative D call: TRBD1 (5 bases). The germline gives CDR1 MDHEN, CDR2 SYDVKM. The V gene lost 4 bases and the J gene lost 0 bases, with 21 bases spanning the gap. There are 18 residues in the CDR3. The CDR3 sequence is CASSSPGTANRMNTEAFF. The CDR3 DNA reads as TGTGCCAGCAGTTCCCCCGGGACCGCGAACCGTATGAACACTGAAGCTTTCTTT.

This clonotype was seen just once. No conserved phenylalanine or tryptophan is present at the end of the CDR3, so a read error is the likely explanation. This chain connects TRBV29-1 to TRBJ2-2; tentatively, D is TRBD2 (6 bases). The CDR3 has 13 amino acids. Germline V gives CDR1 SQVTM, CDR2 ANQGSEA. CDR3 DNA: TGCAGCGTCACGGGGCACTCGGGCGGGGAACTGTTTCTT. Protein product: CSVTGHSGGELFL.

Comment on this clonotype: A read error may explain this, as a much larger clone is one base away. The CDR3 region is CASNTGTVPYVQYF. For the CDR3, the DNA is TGTGCCAGCAACACCGGGACAGTCCCCTACGTGCAGTACTTC. The chain links TRBV5-4 to TRBJ2-7; 7 bases match TRBD1. The CDR3 spans 14 residues. Germline assignment: CDR1 SGHNT and CDR2 YYREEE (reference sequence).

With regard to this clonotype: The conserved final phenylalanine or tryptophan is absent from the CDR3, which likely points to a read error. The chain joins TRBV4-3 to TRBJ2-1; maybe TRBD2 (5 bases). Germline V lookup: CDR1 LGHNA, CDR2 YSLEER. This CDR3 region has 16 residues. The CDR3 region is CASSQNVARARDEQFL. CDR3 nucleotides: TGTGCCAGCAGCCAAAACGTAGCGAGAGCCAGAGATGAGCAGTTCCTC.

The chain carries TRBV11-3 and TRBJ2-1, with 7 bases aligning to TRBD2. This CDR3 contains 13 residues. Germline V gene lookup returns CDR1 SGHNT and CDR2 YENEEA. The CDR3 region is CSGASGSGNEQFF. DNA for the CDR3: TGTTCAGGCGCTAGCGGAAGTGGGAATGAGCAGTTCTTC. Combining the CDR3 with reference TRBV11-3 and TRBJ2-1 gives the whole variable domain EAGVVQSPRYKIIEKKQPVAFWCNPISGHNTLYWYLQNLGQGPELLIRYENEEAVDDSQLPKDRFSAERLKGVDSTLKIQPAELGDSAVYLCSGASGSGNEQFFGPGTRLTVL.

In this sample, this clonotype is large (0.1 to 1%). The rearrangement joins TRBV11-2 to TRBJ2-5; TRBD1 matches at 10 bases. CDR3 size: 17 residues. V lost 1 base and J lost 5; bases outside the gene matches: 10. In germline, CDR1 is SGHAT, CDR2 FQNNGV. The CDR3 bases are TGTGCCAGCAGCTTAGGCCCCCCGGGACAGGGGTGGGAGACCCAGTACTTC. Encoded protein: CASSLGPPGQGWETQYF.

With respect to this clonotype: Germline is not matched at one junction end, which may reflect a read error. The chain couples TRBV11-1 to TRBJ1-2; no clear D gene. Germline-derived CDR1 and CDR2 are SGHAT and FQDESV (reference sequence). The CDR3 length is 14 residues. For the CDR3, the DNA is TGTGCCAACAGCTTTTCAGCGTCTTTGGGAGGCTACTCCTTC. It codes for CANSFSASLGGYSF. Full variable domain (remainder filled in from reference TRBV11-1 and TRBJ1-2): EAEVAQSPRYKITEKSQAVAFWCDPISGHATLYWYRQILGQGPELLVQFQDESVVDDSQLPKDRFSAERLKGVDSTLKIQPAELGDSAMYLCANSFSASLGGYSFGSGTRLTVV.

At least ten counts were recorded for this clonotype. This rearrangement joins TRBV7-2 to TRBJ2-5, with a possible D match to TRBD2 (5 bases). The germline V and J ends were trimmed by 5 bases and 5 bases, with 18 bases remaining between them. Germline CDR1 is SGHTA and CDR2 is FQGNSA. The CDR3 consists of 15 residues. The CDR3 sequence: CASSAAGGPRETQYF. The CDR3 DNA sequence: TGTGCCAGCAGCGCCGCCGGCGGGCCTCGCGAGACCCAGTACTTC.

The chain has TRBV5-8 and TRBJ2-7; D perhaps matches TRBD1 (6 bases). The CDR3 contains 13 residues. Trimming pared 7 bases from V and 2 bases from J, leaving 13 bases between. Germline CDR1 and CDR2: SGHTS and YDEGEE. The CDR3 DNA sequence: TGTGCCAGCTTCAATGGACAGCCCTACGAGCAGTACTTC. Amino acid sequence: CASFNGQPYEQYF.

In regard to this clonotype: A junction boundary mismatches the germline segment, possibly from a read error. The chain carries TRBV28 and TRBJ2-1, with 10 bases fitting TRBD2. Germline V gene sequence: CDR1 MDHEN, CDR2 SYDVKM. The CDR3 contains 16 residues. CDR3 region: CTSSSQREGRYNVQFF. CDR3 in DNA: TGTACCAGCAGTTCACAGCGGGAGGGTCGATACAATGTGCAGTTCTTC. The whole variable domain, remainder taken from reference TRBV28 and TRBJ2-1, is DVKVTQSSRYLVKRTGEKVFLECVQDMDHENMFWYRQDPGLGLRLIYFSYDVKMKEKGDIPEGYSVSREKKERFSLILESASTNQTSMYLCTSSSQREGRYNVQFFGPGTRLTVL.

This chain uses TRBV25-1 with TRBJ2-2; D uncertain. Germline V lookup: CDR1 MGHDK, CDR2 SYGVNS. The length of the CDR3 is 16 residues. With 11 bases removed from V and 3 bases from J, the gap between germline ends came to 22 bases. The CDR3 is CALHGAPSPYTGELFF. CDR3 sequence (DNA): TGTGCCCTCCATGGCGCTCCATCGCCTTACACCGGGGAGCTGTTTTTT.

Concerning this clonotype itself: A much larger clone differs from this one at a single base, so this may be a read error. This sequence joins TRBV20-1 and TRBJ1-6; no clear D. V was clipped by 2 bases and J by 12 bases, with 8 bases between them. The CDR3 covers 11 residues. Germline CDR1 is DFQATT and CDR2 is SNEGSKA (reference sequence). The CDR3 nucleotides are TGCAGTGCTAGACAACATGGACCCCTCCACTTT. Translation: CSARQHGPLHF.

This clonotype was observed at least ten times. An end of the junction does not agree with germline; a read error may underlie this. The rearrangement joins TRBV11-3 to TRBJ2-1; the D is unclear. CDR3 length: 12 residues. Germline values: CDR1 SGHNT, CDR2 YENEEA. The CDR3 DNA follows: TGTGCCAGCAGCTTAAATGCCAATGAGCAGTTATTC. This sequence encodes CASSLNANEQLF. Drawing the rest from reference TRBV11-3 and TRBJ2-1, the complete variable domain is EAGVVQSPRYKIIEKKQPVAFWCNPISGHNTLYWYLQNLGQGPELLIRYENEEAVDDSQLPKDRFSAERLKGVDSTLKIQPAELGDSAVYLCASSLNANEQLFGPGTRLTVL.

Concerning this clonotype itself: A read error may produce the germline difference seen at one junction end. V usage is TRBV11-2 and J usage is TRBJ1-3, with D unclear. The CDR3 is made up of 15 amino acids. Germline lookup yields CDR1 SGHAT and CDR2 FQNNGV. In DNA form, the CDR3 reads TGTGCCAGCACCTTAGAACTCGACCTAAGAAACACCATATATTTT. It translates to CASTLELDLRNTIYF.

Remarks on this clonotype: No conserved phenylalanine or tryptophan is present at the end of the CDR3, so a read error is the likely explanation. The CDR3 region has the DNA TGTGCCAGCAGCTTAGGGTTGGGACAGTACACTGAAAAACTGTTTTTA. Translation gives CASSLGLGQYTEKLFL. The V call is TRBV11-2, the J call TRBJ1-4; TRBD1 aligns across 7 bases. The germline V gene encodes CDR1 SGHAT and CDR2 FQNNGV. This CDR3 contains 16 residues. J was trimmed by 7 bases and V by 1 base; bases with no gene match: 9.

As regards this clonotype: This CDR3 fails to terminate in the conserved phenylalanine or tryptophan, so it likely reflects a read error. This chain connects TRBV11-2 to TRBJ1-2; D might be TRBD1 (5 bases). Germline CDR1 SGHAT, CDR2 FQNNGV. This CDR3 is 13 amino acids long. Between the trimmed V and J ends, which lost 1 base and 7 bases, there was a span of 10 bases. The CDR3 loop reads CASSLGSGLGYTL. The CDR3 bases are TGTGCCAGCAGCTTAGGATCAGGGCTTGGCTACACCTTA.

Ten or more counts support this clonotype. The chain has TRBV11-3 and TRBJ1-1; perhaps TRBD1 as D (5 bases). V was shortened by 5 bases and J by 11 bases, with 21 bases between the two germline ends. Germline assignment: CDR1 SGHNT and CDR2 YENEEA. This CDR3 is 14 amino acids long. The CDR3 coding sequence is TGTGCCAGCAGCCCTAGGGGAGGGGAGGTTCGCGCTTTCTTT. The encoded protein is CASSPRGGEVRAFF.

Notes on this clonotype: This may be a read error: a much more frequent sequence differs by one nucleotide. This chain joins TRBV29-1 and TRBJ1-2; a possible D gene is TRBD1 (5 bases). Germline V gene sequence: CDR1 SQVTM, CDR2 ANQGSEA. The CDR3 totals 11 residues. CDR3 sequence (DNA): TGCAGCGTTGTTAGAGGGGCAGGAACAAGCTTC. This codes for CSVVRGAGTSF.

A single count supports this clonotype. Compared with germline, one end of the junction differs, possibly owing to a read error. The gene calls are TRBV11-1 and TRBJ2-2; D is possibly TRBD2 (6 bases). This CDR3 has 16 residues. CDR1 is SGHAT and CDR2 is FQDESV in the germline V gene (reference sequence). CDR3 region: CTSNLVGGTNTGELFF. The CDR3 region has the DNA TGTACCAGCAACTTAGTGGGGGGTACGAACACGGGGGAGCTGTTTTTT.

For this clonotype: Germline and junction disagree at one end, which may indicate a read error. This chain joins TRBV28 and TRBJ2-3; D is undetermined. From germline, CDR1 is MDHEN and CDR2 SYDVKM. CDR3 size: 13 residues. CDR3 sequence (DNA): TGTGCCAGCGGTTTTAACAGCCCTGATACGCTGTATTTT. Translated: CASGFNSPDTLYF.

As regards this clonotype: Its ends do not fully match the called genes, so a read error is possible. V usage is TRBV29-1 and J usage is TRBJ2-7; the D call may be TRBD1 or TRBD2 (5 bases each). CDR1 and CDR2 (germline): SQVTM, ANQGSEA. This CDR3 comprises 14 residues. The CDR3 DNA reads as TGCAGCGTTACCGGGGCAGGTAGCTCCCACGAGCAGTACTTC. Amino acid sequence: CSVTGAGSSHEQYF.

This clonotype was seen only once. One end of the junction is discordant with germline, which a read error may explain. The chain uses TRBV28 and TRBJ2-3; D might be TRBD2 (7 bases). This CDR3 comprises 17 residues. The germline CDR1 and CDR2 sequences are MDHEN and SYDVKM. CDR3 nucleotide sequence: TGTGTCAGCAGCCTAGGGAGGGGGAGGGTTAACGAAAATACGCCGTATTTT. Protein sequence: CVSSLGRGRVNENTPYF.

There are a few counts of this clonotype. At one of its ends the junction is not consistent with the germline gene, which may arise from a read error. CDR3 protein: CGSSPGTGGNYEHYF. The CDR3 DNA follows: TGTGGCAGCAGCCCCGGGACAGGGGGCAACTACGAGCACTACTTC. The chain links TRBV11-3 to TRBJ2-7; TRBD1 agrees at 12 bases. CDR1 SGHNT and CDR2 YENEEA come from the germline V gene. The CDR3 has 15 residues.

Turning to this clonotype: A much more abundant neighbour one base away suggests this may be a read error. The genes are TRBV28 and TRBJ1-1; D unclear. V was shortened by 3 bases and J by 7 bases, with 12 bases between the two germline ends. The CDR3 is 13 amino acids. CDR1 and CDR2 from the germline V gene are MDHEN and SYDVKM. The CDR3 sequence is CASSLGNKYEAFF. The DNA of the CDR3 is TGTGCCAGCAGTTTGGGGAACAAATATGAAGCTTTCTTT.

The rearrangement joins TRBV12-3 or TRBV12-4 to TRBJ1-1; D is possibly TRBD1 (6 bases). The germline V and J ends were trimmed by 5 bases and 6 bases, with 25 bases remaining between them. The CDR3 contains 17 residues. The CDR3 reads CASSQLLQGKGGAEAFF. DNA of the CDR3: TGTGCCAGCAGTCAACTTCTCCAGGGAAAGGGGGGGGCTGAAGCTTTCTTT.

A few counts support this clonotype. The CDR3 does not end in the conserved phenylalanine or tryptophan, so this is likely a read error. J is TRBJ2-7 and V is TRBV11-2, with 12 nucleotides matching TRBD2. This CDR3 has 14 residues. Germline loops: CDR1 SGHAT, CDR2 FQNNGV. The CDR3 here is CASGLTSGSYEQYL. CDR3 nucleotides: TGTGCCAGCGGCTTGACTAGCGGGAGTTACGAGCAGTACCTC.

This clonotype showed up many times. The genes are TRBV11-3 and TRBJ2-5, with D perhaps matching TRBD2 (5 bases). This CDR3 is 13 amino acids long. Germline V gene data show CDR1 as SGHNT and CDR2 as YENEEA. Trimming cost V 4 bases and J 5 bases, with 11 bases left between them. In nucleotides, the CDR3 is TGTGCCAGCAGCTCTACGGGAAGGGAGACCCAGTACTTC. Translation: CASSSTGRETQYF. The full variable domain, in which reference TRBV11-3 and TRBJ2-5 provide the parts outside the CDR3, is EAGVVQSPRYKIIEKKQPVAFWCNPISGHNTLYWYLQNLGQGPELLIRYENEEAVDDSQLPKDRFSAERLKGVDSTLKIQPAELGDSAVYLCASSSTGRETQYFGPGTRLLVL.

As to this clonotype: The CDR3 end shows no conserved phenylalanine or tryptophan, and so a read error is likely. The chain recombines TRBV29-1 with TRBJ1-2; D is undetermined. Germline CDR1 reads SQVTM; CDR2 reads ANQGSEA. CDR3 size: 12 residues. The CDR3 DNA sequence: TGCAGGGTTTCGAGCAGGCCATATGGCTACACCTTG. This translates into CRVSSRPYGYTL.